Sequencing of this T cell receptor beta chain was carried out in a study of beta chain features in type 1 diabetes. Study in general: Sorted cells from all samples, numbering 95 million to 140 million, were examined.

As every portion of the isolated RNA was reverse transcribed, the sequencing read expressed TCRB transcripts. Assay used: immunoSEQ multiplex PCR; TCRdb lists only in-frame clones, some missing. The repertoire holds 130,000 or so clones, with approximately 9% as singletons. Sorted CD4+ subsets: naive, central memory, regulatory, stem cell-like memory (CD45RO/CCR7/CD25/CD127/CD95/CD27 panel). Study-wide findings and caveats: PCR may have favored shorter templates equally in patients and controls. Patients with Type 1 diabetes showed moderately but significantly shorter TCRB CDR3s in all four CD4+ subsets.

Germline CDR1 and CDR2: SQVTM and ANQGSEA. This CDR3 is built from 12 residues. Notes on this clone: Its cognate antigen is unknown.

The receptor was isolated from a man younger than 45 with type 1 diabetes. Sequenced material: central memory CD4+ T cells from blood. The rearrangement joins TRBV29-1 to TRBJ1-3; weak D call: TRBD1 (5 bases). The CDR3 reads CSAGQMGNTIYF. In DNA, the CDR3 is TGCAGTGCAGGGCAAATGGGAAACACCATATATTTT.